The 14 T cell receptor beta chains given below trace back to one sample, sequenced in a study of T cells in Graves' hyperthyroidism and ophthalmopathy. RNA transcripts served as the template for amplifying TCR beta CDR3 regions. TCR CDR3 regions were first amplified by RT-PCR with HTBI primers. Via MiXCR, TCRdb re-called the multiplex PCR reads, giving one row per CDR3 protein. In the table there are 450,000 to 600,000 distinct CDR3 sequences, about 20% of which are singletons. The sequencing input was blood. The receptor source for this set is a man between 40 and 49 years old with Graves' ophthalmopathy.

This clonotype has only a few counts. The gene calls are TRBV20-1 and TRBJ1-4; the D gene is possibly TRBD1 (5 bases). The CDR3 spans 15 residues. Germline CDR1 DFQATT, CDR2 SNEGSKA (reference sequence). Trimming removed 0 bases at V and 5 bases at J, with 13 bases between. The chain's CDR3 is CSARDRQRANEKLFF. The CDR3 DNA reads TGCAGTGCTAGAGATCGACAGCGGGCCAATGAAAAACTGTTTTTT.

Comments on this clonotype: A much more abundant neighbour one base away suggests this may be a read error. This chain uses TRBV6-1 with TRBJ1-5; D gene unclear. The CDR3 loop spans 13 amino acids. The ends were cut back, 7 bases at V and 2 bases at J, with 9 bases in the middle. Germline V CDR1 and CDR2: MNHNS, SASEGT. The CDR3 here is CASTPTRNQPQHF. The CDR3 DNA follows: TGTGCCAGCACACCGACCCGCAATCAGCCCCAGCATTTT.

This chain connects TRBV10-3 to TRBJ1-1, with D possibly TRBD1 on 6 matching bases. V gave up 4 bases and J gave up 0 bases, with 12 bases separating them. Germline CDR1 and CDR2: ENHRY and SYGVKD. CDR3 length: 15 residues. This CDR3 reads CAISASGVMNTEAFF. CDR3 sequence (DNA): TGTGCCATCAGTGCTTCAGGGGTAATGAACACTGAAGCTTTCTTT.

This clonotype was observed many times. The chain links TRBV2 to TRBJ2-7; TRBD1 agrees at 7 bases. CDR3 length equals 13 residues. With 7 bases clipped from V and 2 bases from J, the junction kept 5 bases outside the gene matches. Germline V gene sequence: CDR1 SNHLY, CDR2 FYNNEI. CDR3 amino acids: CASTGTVTYEQYF. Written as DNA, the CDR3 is TGTGCCAGCACCGGGACAGTAACCTACGAGCAGTACTTC.

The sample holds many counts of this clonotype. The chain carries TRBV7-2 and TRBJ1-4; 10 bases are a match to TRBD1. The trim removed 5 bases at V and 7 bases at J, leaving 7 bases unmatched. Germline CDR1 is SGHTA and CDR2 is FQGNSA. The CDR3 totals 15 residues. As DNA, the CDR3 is TGTGCCAGCAGCCCCACCCGGGACAGGGGTGAAAAACTGTTTTTT. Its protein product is CASSPTRDRGEKLFF.

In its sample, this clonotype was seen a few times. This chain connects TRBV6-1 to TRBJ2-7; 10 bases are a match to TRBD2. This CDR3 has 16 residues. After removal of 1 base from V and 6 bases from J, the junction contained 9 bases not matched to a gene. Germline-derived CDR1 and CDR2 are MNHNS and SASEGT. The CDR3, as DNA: TGTGCCAGCAGTGAAGTGGTAGCGGGAGGCCCACCCGAGCAGTACTTC. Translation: CASSEVVAGGPPEQYF.

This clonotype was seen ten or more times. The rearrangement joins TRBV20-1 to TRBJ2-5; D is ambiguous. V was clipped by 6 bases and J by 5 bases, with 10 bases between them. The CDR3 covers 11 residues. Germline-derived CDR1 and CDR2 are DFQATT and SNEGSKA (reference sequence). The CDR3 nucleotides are TGCAGTGCCAAGGACGGGGAGACCCAGTACTTC. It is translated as CSAKDGETQYF.

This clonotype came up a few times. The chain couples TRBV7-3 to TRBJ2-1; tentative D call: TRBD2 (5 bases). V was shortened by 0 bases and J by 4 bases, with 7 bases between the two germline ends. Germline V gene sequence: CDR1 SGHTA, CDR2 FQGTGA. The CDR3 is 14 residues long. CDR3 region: CASSLTSEYNEQFF. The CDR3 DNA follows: TGTGCCAGCAGCTTAACTAGCGAGTACAATGAGCAGTTCTTC.

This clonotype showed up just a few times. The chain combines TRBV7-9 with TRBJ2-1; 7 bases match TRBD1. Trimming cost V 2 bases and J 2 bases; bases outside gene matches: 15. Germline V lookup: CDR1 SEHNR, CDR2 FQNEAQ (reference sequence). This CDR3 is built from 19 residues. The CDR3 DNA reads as TGTGCCAGCAGCTTAACTCCAGGGGGATTAGGTATTGCCTACAATGAGCAGTTCTTC. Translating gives CASSLTPGGLGIAYNEQFF.

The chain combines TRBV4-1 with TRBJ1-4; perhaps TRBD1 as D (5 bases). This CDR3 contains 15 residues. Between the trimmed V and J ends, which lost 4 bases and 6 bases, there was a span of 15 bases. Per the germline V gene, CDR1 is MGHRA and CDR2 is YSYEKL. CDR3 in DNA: TGCGCCAGCAGCCGAAACCCCGGGGGAGATGAAAAACTGTTTTTT. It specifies CASSRNPGGDEKLFF.

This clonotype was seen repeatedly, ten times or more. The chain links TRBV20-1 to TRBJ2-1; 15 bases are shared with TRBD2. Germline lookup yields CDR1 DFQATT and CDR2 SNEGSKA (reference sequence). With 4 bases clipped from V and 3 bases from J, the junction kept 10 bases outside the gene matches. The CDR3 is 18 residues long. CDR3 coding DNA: TGCAGTGCTAACCCAGGACTAGCGGGAGGGCCTTACTACAATGAGCAGTTCTTC. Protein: CSANPGLAGGPYYNEQFF.

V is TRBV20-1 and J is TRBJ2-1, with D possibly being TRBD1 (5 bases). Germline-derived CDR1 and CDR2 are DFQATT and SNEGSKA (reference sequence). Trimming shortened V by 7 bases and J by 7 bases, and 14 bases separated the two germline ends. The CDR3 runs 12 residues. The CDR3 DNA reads TGCAGTGTGCCAGGGATGGGAAATGAGCAGTTCTTC. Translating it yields CSVPGMGNEQFF.

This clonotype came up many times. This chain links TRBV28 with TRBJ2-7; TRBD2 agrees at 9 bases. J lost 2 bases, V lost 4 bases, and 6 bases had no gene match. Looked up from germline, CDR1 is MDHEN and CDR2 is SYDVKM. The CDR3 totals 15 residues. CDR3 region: CASSSGGRATYEQYF. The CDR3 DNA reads TGTGCCAGCAGTTCCGGCGGGAGGGCCACCTACGAGCAGTACTTC.

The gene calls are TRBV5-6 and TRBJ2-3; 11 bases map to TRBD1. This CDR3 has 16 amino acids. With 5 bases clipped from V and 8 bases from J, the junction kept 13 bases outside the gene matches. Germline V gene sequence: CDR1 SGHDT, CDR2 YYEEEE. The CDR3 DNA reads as TGTGCCAGCAGATCCCGGGACAGGGGGGCCCCGGGTACGCAGTATTTT. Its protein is CASRSRDRGAPGTQYF. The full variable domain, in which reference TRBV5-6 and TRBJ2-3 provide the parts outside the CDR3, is DAGVTQSPTHLIKTRGQQVTLRCSPKSGHDTVSWYQQALGQGPQFIFQYYEEEERQRGNFPDRFSGHQFPNYSSELNVNALLLGDSALYLCASRSRDRGAPGTQYFGPGTRLTVL.